The text below deals with one TCR beta chain. Its matching antigen is unknown. This CDR3 spans 12 amino acids. The V gene lost 5 bases and the J gene lost 7 bases, with 12 bases spanning the gap. CDR1 is SGHTA and CDR2 is FQGTGA in the germline V gene. The sample belongs to a study of shared clonotypes between healthy human individuals. Per sorted-subset replicate PCR, input was approximately 0.2 ug DNA, representing some 30,000 T cell genomes. Clones were read by immunoSEQ multiplex PCR, and TCRdb kept only the in-frame ones, dropping some. The sample includes fewer than 400,000 clones, around 67% seen only once; the top ten take approximately 10%. Findings of the study overall: A handful of donors showed sharing of 4.5% to 6% of naive CD4 clonotypes. Relative to their counterparts shared across all four donors, non-shared clonotypes exhibited diminished generation probabilities.

This chain links TRBV7-3 with TRBJ2-7, with a tentative D call TRBD2 (5 bases). This clonotype originated in a young man in good health. Sequencing was carried out using memory CD4+ T cells sorted from blood. Subset meaning: CD45RA-negative fraction. The CDR3 is CASSPTTGEQYF. The CDR3 region has the DNA TGTGCCAGCAGCCCAACTACGGGGGAGCAGTACTTC.